This T cell receptor beta chain was obtained from a study of blood T cell repertoires in COVID-19. Germline V gene data show CDR1 as SQVTM and CDR2 as ANQGSEA. The junction had 7 bases not matched to a gene; V was cut back by 7 bases and J by 0 bases. This CDR3 comprises 14 residues. Participants, about 18 to 90 years old, spanned around 26 US areas. TCRdb's table, derived via immunoSEQ multiplex PCR, lists solely in-frame clones and lacks some. The sample consists of around 200,000 clones, 81% of them appearing once. This clonotype was obtained from a man between 35 and 55 years old who had recovered from COVID-19. The source material was PBMCs or T cells enriched from blood (not recorded which). This chain uses TRBV29-1 with TRBJ1-2; TRBD1 aligns across 8 bases. The CDR3: CSAGQGQSNYGYTF. In nucleotides, the CDR3 is TGCAGCGCCGGACAGGGCCAATCTAACTATGGCTACACCTTC.